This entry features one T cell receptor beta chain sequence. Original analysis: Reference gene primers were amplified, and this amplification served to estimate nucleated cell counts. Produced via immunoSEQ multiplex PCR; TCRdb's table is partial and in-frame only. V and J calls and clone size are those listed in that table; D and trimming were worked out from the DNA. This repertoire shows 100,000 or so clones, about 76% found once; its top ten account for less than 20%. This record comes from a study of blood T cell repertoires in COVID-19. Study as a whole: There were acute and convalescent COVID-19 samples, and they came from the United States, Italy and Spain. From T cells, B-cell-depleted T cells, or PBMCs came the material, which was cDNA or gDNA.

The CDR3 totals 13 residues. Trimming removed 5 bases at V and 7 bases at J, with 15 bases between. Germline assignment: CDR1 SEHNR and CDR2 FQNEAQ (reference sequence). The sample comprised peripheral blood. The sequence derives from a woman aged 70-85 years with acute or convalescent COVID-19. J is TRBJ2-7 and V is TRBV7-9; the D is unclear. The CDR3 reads CASSPVFLEEQYF. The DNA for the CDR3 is TGTGCCAGCAGCCCCGTGTTCTTGGAGGAGCAGTACTTC.